The clone carrying this T cell receptor (beta chain) was recorded at least ten times. Its matching antigen is unknown. CDR1 and CDR2 from the germline V gene are SGHAT and FQNNGV. Trimming took off 1 base at V and 6 bases at J, with 13 bases between the two ends. The CDR3 runs 14 residues. This sample stems from a study of T cells in Graves' hyperthyroidism and ophthalmopathy. Study in general: The initial diagnosis was the point when peripheral blood was collected, ahead of any treatment. Points from the study as a whole: Blood shared most expanded thyroid clonotypes above 0.001. From stable hyperthyroidism, ophthalmopathy was separated by a 13 V-J model.

Stable disease denoted Graves' hyperthyroidism without ophthalmopathy progression within 18 months. TCR beta CDR3 sequences were amplified from RNA transcripts. Carried out on the TCR CDR3, a first-round RT-PCR used the HTBI primer set. TCRdb reprocessed the multiplex PCR reads with MiXCR, giving one entry per CDR3 protein. The table shows roughly 380,000 distinct CDR3 sequences, with approximately 15% occurring only once. The sequence derives from a woman aged 55-69 years with Graves' hyperthyroidism. The chain employs TRBV11-2 and TRBJ2-7; D not resolved. The sequencing sample was made of blood. The CDR3 protein is CASSLGVRVSEQYF. The CDR3 region has the DNA TGTGCCAGCAGCTTAGGAGTTAGGGTGTCCGAGCAGTACTTC.